Shown below are 6 T cell receptor beta chains from a single sample sequenced in a study of neurological immune-mediated disorders. TCRdb recomputed calls from the 5' RACE reads with MiXCR, one row per CDR3 protein. The sample includes 25,000 to 30,000 distinct CDR3 sequences, 9.5% to 15% seen only once; the top ten take about 7.2%. Specimen: PBMCs. The receptors stem from a man between 60 and 70 years old in good health.

Ten or more counts support this clonotype. The chain is built from TRBV27 and TRBJ1-1; D may be TRBD1 (6 bases). Trimming shortened V by 6 bases and J by 8 bases, and 16 bases separated the two germline ends. Looked up from germline, CDR1 is MNHEY and CDR2 is SMNVEV (reference sequence). The CDR3 runs 13 residues. DNA of the CDR3: TGTGCCAGCAGACCTACGGGGGGCTTAGAAGCTTTCTTT. Translated: CASRPTGGLEAFF.

The chain uses TRBV6-4 and TRBJ2-3, with 7 bases lining up with TRBD2. The CDR3 totals 14 residues. CDR1 is MRHNA, CDR2 SNTAGT, per germline. CDR3 in DNA: TGTGTCACCCATACGGGAGGTAGCACAGATACGCAGTATTTT. Protein: CVTHTGGSTDTQYF.

This clonotype is categorized as medium-sized. The chain recombines TRBV25-1 with TRBJ2-7; D unresolved. The germline V and J ends were trimmed by 3 bases and 2 bases, with 11 bases remaining between them. This CDR3 spans 14 amino acids. The V gene's germline CDR1 is MGHDK and CDR2 SYGVNS. The CDR3 sequence: CASSEWFKTYEQYF. CDR3 DNA sequence: TGTGCCAGCAGTGAGTGGTTCAAGACCTACGAGCAGTACTTC.

This clonotype showed up many times. The rearrangement joins TRBV10-3 to TRBJ2-3; 8 nucleotides line up with TRBD2. Germline V CDR1 and CDR2: ENHRY, SYGVKD. The CDR3 spans 14 residues. V trimming: 6 bases; J trimming: 2 bases; junction bases outside the gene matches: 4. CDR3 sequence (DNA): TGTGCCATCAGAGCGGGGGCCTACACAGATACGCAGTATTTT. Translating gives CAIRAGAYTDTQYF.

A note on this clonotype: One junction end does not reproduce the germline sequence, and a read error may be involved. V usage is TRBV28 and J usage is TRBJ1-3; no firm D call. CDR1 MDHEN and CDR2 SYDVKM come from the germline V gene. The CDR3 runs 15 residues. The CDR3 region is CASSSTDPVGNTIYF. The CDR3, as DNA: TGTGCCAGCAGTTCAACCGACCCCGTGGGAAACACTATATATTTT.

This clonotype was detected many times. The rearrangement joins TRBV6-5 to TRBJ2-7; TRBD1 is a possible D gene (5 bases). The CDR3 covers 13 residues. Germline CDR1 MNHEY, CDR2 SVGAGI. Trimming removed 2 bases at V and 2 bases at J, with 7 bases between. CDR3 nucleotide sequence: TGTGCCAGCAGTTACAGGGGCCCCTACGAGCAGTACTTC. It specifies CASSYRGPYEQYF.